This TCR beta chain was recorded in a study of Graves' ophthalmopathy and Graves' hyperthyroidism. About the study: Peripheral blood sampling occurred at initial diagnosis, before any treatment.

The authors amplified TCR beta CDR3 regions, and they did so from RNA transcripts for repertoire sequencing. An initial RT-PCR round employing HTBI primers preceded a second-round multiplex PCR. TCRdb fed the multiplex PCR reads into MiXCR, producing one record per CDR3 protein. This table has 400,000 or so distinct CDR3 sequences, about 17% appearing once. Hyperthyroidism in these 18- to 65-year-old patients was newly diagnosed, lasting under 2 months. A diagnosis was made from clinical symptoms together with serum thyroxine, TRAb, thyroid ultrasound and orbital computed tomography. V was trimmed by 4 bases and J by 15 bases, leaving 19 bases between them. The CDR3 runs to 13 residues. Per the germline V gene, CDR1 is SEHNR and CDR2 is FQNEAQ (reference sequence).

The sequencing input was peripheral blood. J is TRBJ1-3 and V is TRBV7-9; possibly TRBD1 for D (6 bases). This receptor was taken from an adult woman with stable Graves' hyperthyroidism. This chain's CDR3 is CASSYPGGGVQYF. CDR3 nucleotide sequence: TGTGCCAGCAGCTACCCCGGAGGGGGAGTACAATATTTT.